This entry lists 2 T cell receptor beta chains sequenced from one sample in a study of T cell changes during pregnancy in multiple sclerosis. Sequencing used immunoSEQ multiplex PCR; TCRdb keeps in-frame clones, though not all of them. The sample consists of around 70,000 clones, roughly 92% of them appearing once. This material consisted of peripheral blood, taken after pregnancy. These receptor sequences come from a female donor in good health, enrolled as a control in a pregnancy study.

The rearrangement joins TRBV27 to TRBJ2-1; TRBD2 agrees at 10 bases. Germline assignment: CDR1 MNHEY and CDR2 SMNVEV (reference sequence). The trim removed 6 bases at V and 9 bases at J, leaving 11 bases unmatched. The CDR3 loop spans 15 amino acids. For the CDR3, the DNA is TGTGCCAGCAGCACCCTCCAGCGGGGGGGCAGTGAGCAGTTCTTC. It codes for CASSTLQRGGSEQFF.

The chain recombines TRBV13 with TRBJ1-6; possible D gene TRBD1, 5 bases. The CDR3 spans 17 residues. V was shortened by 5 bases and J by 5 bases, with 19 bases between the two germline ends. Germline assignment: CDR1 PRHDT and CDR2 FYEKMQ (reference sequence). The CDR3 region has the DNA TGTGCCAGCAGCGCCTCCACCGGGGGAAAGGATAATTCACCCCTCCACTTT. It is translated as CASSASTGGKDNSPLHF. Supplemented by reference TRBV13 and TRBJ1-6, the full variable domain reads AAGVIQSPRHLIKEKRETATLKCYPIPRHDTVYWYQQGPGQDPQFLISFYEKMQSDKGSIPDRFSAQQFSDYHSELNMSSLELGDSALYFCASSASTGGKDNSPLHFGNGTRLTVT.